This TCR beta chain comes out of a study of T cell responses to AZD1222 COVID-19 vaccine. Study-level points and caveats: A rise in Spike-specific TCR breadth and depth followed two AZD1222 doses. Repertoires were obtained solely post-peak T cell response. Targets within unmutated variant regions were reportedly found for nearly half of spike-specific TCRs.

Worth noting for this clone: Antigen: not known. At one of its ends the junction is not consistent with the germline gene, which may arise from a read error.

Some clones are missing from TCRdb's copy, which holds only in-frame ones; the method was immunoSEQ multiplex PCR. The sample consists of approximately 45,000 clones, about nine tenths of them appearing once. This CDR3 has 18 amino acids. CDR1 and CDR2 (germline): SSHAT, FNYEAQ (reference sequence). This TCR was sampled from an adult who received the AZD1222 COVID-19 vaccine. Material: peripheral blood, obtained 28 days after the second AZD1222 dose. The V call is TRBV7-7, the J call TRBJ1-6, with a tentative D call TRBD1 (5 bases). CDR3 loop: CASSPGRARSSYNSPLHF. The CDR3 DNA reads TGTGCTAGCAGCCCCGGCAGGGCCAGGAGCTCCTATAATTCACCCCTCCACTTT.